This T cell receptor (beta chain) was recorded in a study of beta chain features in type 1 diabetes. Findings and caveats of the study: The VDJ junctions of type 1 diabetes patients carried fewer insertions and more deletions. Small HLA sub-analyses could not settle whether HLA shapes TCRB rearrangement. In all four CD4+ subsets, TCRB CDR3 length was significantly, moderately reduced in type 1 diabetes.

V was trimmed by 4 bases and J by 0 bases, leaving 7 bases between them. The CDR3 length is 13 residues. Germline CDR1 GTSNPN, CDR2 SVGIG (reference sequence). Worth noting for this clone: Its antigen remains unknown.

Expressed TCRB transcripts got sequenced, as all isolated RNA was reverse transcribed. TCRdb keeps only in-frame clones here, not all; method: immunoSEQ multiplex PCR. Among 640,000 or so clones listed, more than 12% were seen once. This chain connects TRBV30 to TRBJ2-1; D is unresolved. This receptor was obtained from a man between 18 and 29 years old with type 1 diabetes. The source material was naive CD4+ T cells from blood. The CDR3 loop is CAWMSFSYNEQFF. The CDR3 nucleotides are TGTGCCTGGATGAGCTTCTCCTACAATGAGCAGTTCTTC.